These T cell receptor beta chains were read from a single sample in a study of Graves' ophthalmopathy and Graves' hyperthyroidism. A single record per CDR3 protein comes from TCRdb applying MiXCR to the multiplex PCR reads. This sample carries around 1,000,000 distinct CDR3 sequences, approximately 35% of them seen once, and the ten largest clones take around 10%. The material sequenced was peripheral blood or thyroid tissue (not recorded which). These receptor sequences come from an adult man with Graves' hyperthyroidism. The CDR3 runs from the conserved cysteine through the conserved F or W. The order of the fields is clone size, J gene, D gene, V gene, CDR3 DNA, CDR3 protein. D genes are given only for firm matches. A row's size may be missing; if present it is once, few, many or a size class.

many	TRBJ2-7	NA	TRBV9	TGTGCCAGCAGCGTATGGCAGTTCTTAAAGCAGTACTTC	CASSVWQFLKQYF
NA	TRBJ2-5	NA	TRBV7-9	TGTGCCAGCAGCTTAGCGATGACAGCCAGTGAGACCCAGTACTTC	CASSLAMTASETQYF
NA	TRBJ1-5	NA	TRBV20-1	TGCAGTGCTAGGGGGGGCAGGGGAGAGACCCAGCATTTT	CSARGGRGETQHF
NA	TRBJ2-2	NA	TRBV6-4	TGTGCCAGCAGTCAACAGGGTTACACCGGGGAGCTGTTTTTT	CASSQQGYTGELFF
few	TRBJ1-1	NA	TRBV20-1	TGCAGTGCTTCTGCGGGACAAACGAACACTGAAGCTTTCTTT	CSASAGQTNTEAFF
NA	TRBJ2-7	TRBD2	TRBV12-3/TRBV12-4	TGTGCCAGCAGTCCGAGCGGGACCTTTTCCTACGAGCAGTACTTC	CASSPSGTFSYEQYF
NA	TRBJ2-7	NA	TRBV10-3	TGTGCCATCAGTGACCCAGGGTACGAGCAGTACTTC	CAISDPGYEQYF
NA	TRBJ1-5	NA	TRBV7-9	TGTGCCAGCAGCTTAGGAAAGGGGGATGGCAATCAGCCCCAGCATTTT	CASSLGKGDGNQPQHF
NA	TRBJ1-3	NA	TRBV25-1	TGTGCCAGCAGCCAAGAAGGGAGAGGAAACACCATATATTTT	CASSQEGRGNTIYF
NA	TRBJ2-2	NA	TRBV12-3/TRBV12-4	TGTGCCAGCAGTTTGACTCAGGGACTTGAGAACACCGGGGAGCTGTTTTTT	CASSLTQGLENTGELFF